This T cell receptor (beta chain) was captured by sequencing in a study of cytomegalovirus exposure and HLA in healthy donors (dated by TCRdb to the late 2010s). About the investigation overall: An earlier analysis of approximately 640 of the donors reported roughly 270 Gb of sequence data and 100 million to 130 million unique TCR beta sequences from about 200 million T cells. All discovery cohort repertoires had been generated on a single sequencing platform. The study was designed to test whether signatures of past pathogen exposure could be identified by cataloging public T cell receptors. Roughly 300 gigabases of sequencing data and tens of millions of unique TCR sequences were included in an early release covering about 620 HLA-typed donors. The number of typed donors differed by locus: roughly 629-640 for A, B, C, DRB1 and DQB1; 522 for DQA1; about 600 for DPA1; and 450 to 480 for DPB1. Among several hundred genotyped donors of the cohort, an average of roughly 230,000 unique TCR beta nucleotide sequences was sequenced per donor, of which 15% to 20% were non-productive. Of the roughly 400 genotyped donors, approximately 82% fell in the genetic ancestry cluster associated with self-reported Caucasian donors. Using immunosequencing, the study profiled T cell repertoires from fewer than 700 subjects and related those repertoires to cytomegalovirus serostatus. In a later genetic analysis, genome-wide SNP genotypes for about 65% of the roughly 670 donors were used, and that subset was treated as a discovery cohort. Alongside the repertoire data, information on donor age, sex, ethnicity and CMV serostatus was compiled. To predict cytomegalovirus infection status, the study brought together high-throughput TCR immunosequencing, statistical association of individual TCRs with disease status, and machine learning. A later analysis re-examined previously published TCR beta repertoires from around 670 donors and added high-resolution HLA genotyping to investigate patterns of TCR occurrence. An earlier analysis of about 620 of the donors applied high-throughput TCR beta sequencing to assess whether each TCR beta V gene segment acted as functional or pseudogenic. Class I and class II HLA loci were covered by the typing at four-digit resolution. Roughly 5 DR-DQ haplotypes were handled as single units for association and clustering, since linkage in the cohort was strong. A separate validation cohort of approximately 130 different subjects was used in addition to the approximately 700-subject first cohort. Rather than drawing on any new phenotypic data, the later analysis identified candidate immune exposures from TCR beta sequences and the way those sequences occurred across donors. Study-level results and caveats: In a later analysis, HLA-associated TCR beta chains were found to be more clonally expanded and to have lower generation probabilities than equally common non-associated chains. In a later analysis, several top co-occurrence clusters were reported to appear linked to parvovirus B19, influenza, CMV and Epstein-Barr virus. At a false discovery rate of 0.05, a later analysis linked approximately 18,000 TCR beta sequences to specific HLA alleles. In both the original and validation cohorts, the classifier was reported to diagnose cytomegalovirus status with high specificity and sensitivity. A further reported finding was that TCR beta sequences accurately predicted the HLA-A and HLA-B alleles for most subjects in the first cohort. When HLA alleles, especially DR and DQ, strongly co-occurred, TCR associations were difficult to assign to individual alleles. In a later genetic analysis, a missense DCLRE1C variant was associated with V-gene and J-gene trimming of TCR beta chains, and the association was replicated in an independent cohort. The authors suggested that the approach could potentially be generalized to other disease states and immunological phenotypes. A later analysis found that TCR association rates varied across HLA loci, with DRB1 alleles showing the most associated TCRs and HLA-C alleles the fewest. Correlated functional status among segregating V segments might reflect linkage disequilibrium, but an unknown experimental factor could not be ruled out. Presence/absence analyses assumed roughly uniform sequencing depth across donors, an assumption that may not hold. The study gave a list of some 150 TCR beta chains associated with cytomegalovirus. Most TCR sequences were observed very rarely across donors, whereas some public TCRs were present in many individuals. The earlier analysis of about 600 of the donors excluded some 16 rarely observed V segments, including chromosome 9 orphons, because counts were too low. In a later genetic analysis, fewer N-insertions in productive TCRs were reported among donors in an Asian-associated ancestry cluster than the 666-donor mean. Immune exposure information for the cohort was limited to CMV serostatus. In a later analysis, most CMV-associated TCR beta chains were found to appear HLA-restricted, with HLA associations seemingly driven largely by CMV exposure. A few of the identified cytomegalovirus-associated TCR beta chains were confirmed in vitro to be specific for cytomegalovirus antigens. Broadly in line with IMGT annotations, most TCR beta V segments showed up in productive rearrangements about 87% or about 30% of the time in an earlier analysis of around 600 of the donors. A group of highly shared sequence variants was considered likely to be a technical artifact of the sequencing pipeline. The 87-base-pair reads could not distinguish some IMGT-functional V segments, including TRBV6-2 and TRBV6-3, so those segments were excluded. HLA typing was unavailable for some donors at each locus, so association tests used only the typed subset. This cohort had only TCR beta chains sequenced, and the lack of alpha or paired-chain data limited which features could be detected.

Regarding this clone: This receptor's antigen is unknown. No base qualities exist here, and no much larger clone lies one base off it.

The cohort consisted of approximately 670 healthy bone marrow donors. Cohort members were all nominally healthy when sampled, although unrecorded immune exposures were likely present. Of the 700 or so cohort members, around 290 had a positive CMV serostatus and roughly 370 had a negative one, while no CMV serostatus was recorded for the donor. Every donor gave a peripheral blood sample, and the peripheral blood mononuclear cells from that sample were used for TCR beta sequencing. Genomic DNA was extracted from the blood cell samples with the Qiagen DNeasy Blood Extraction Kit. Trimming removed 1 base from V and 7 bases from J; the gene matches leave 11 bases unexplained. The CDR3 numbers 17 residues from cysteine through phenylalanine. The only DNA kept is the CDR3, 51 bases in frame from the first base. CDR1 and CDR2 were assigned from the germline V gene as LGHNA and YNFKEQ. The library was obtained by the immunoSEQ multiplex PCR assay. For the multiplex PCR, a mixture combining 60 forward primers for TCR Vbeta segments and 13 reverse primers for TCR Jbeta segments was used. The CDR3 region of rearranged TCR beta genes was amplified from genomic DNA by a multiplex PCR assay. The Illumina HiSeq System was used to sequence the amplified TCR beta libraries as 87-base-pair reads. Processing in the source paper ran as follows. In a later analysis, tens of millions of unique TCR beta chains were counted across the 500 to 700 repertoires, and roughly 9.9 million of these chains were shared by at least two donors. A nearest-neighbor algorithm error-corrected the raw reads and collapsed the reads into unique sequences, merging closely related sequences to remove PCR and sequencing errors. Alignment of CDR3 sequences to IMGT reference sequences was used to assign V, D and J gene segments. For a sequence to be retained, at least a six-nucleotide match to both a V gene segment and a J gene segment was required. A rearrangement counted as productive if the CDR3 had no stop codons and remained in frame with V and J, and every other rearrangement counted as non-productive. CDR3 was defined by IMGT convention, running from the second conserved V-encoded cysteine to the conserved J-encoded phenylalanine. The earlier analysis of about 530 of the donors excluded any sequence lacking an unambiguous match to a single V gene segment. In an earlier analysis of 450 to 750 of the donors, a V segment was called functional when productive rearrangements were above 56.7%, and segregating when the standard deviation between donors exceeded 5%. A statistical classification framework was built to diagnose cytomegalovirus status from the catalog of TCR beta chain sequences. In a later analysis, V and J genes were assigned by comparing TCR nucleotide sequences against IMGT/GENE-DB human TR gene sequences. In a later analysis, CDR3 sequences and most-parsimonious VDJ recombination scenarios were assigned using the TCRdist pipeline. A later analysis defined each TCR beta chain by its CDR3 amino acid sequence plus V-gene family, and excluded reads lacking a unique V-gene family. In a later analysis, 450 to 600 highly shared, low-generation-probability nucleotide sequences were removed to address suspected cross-contamination and a sequencing artifact. In a later analysis, a clonal expansion index was calculated for each public chain from normalized within-repertoire ranks of inferred template counts. In a later analysis, generation probabilities were computed using a VDJ recombination model fitted to out-of-frame rearrangements, and the results were checked against IGoR. In a later analysis, hypergeometric tests were used to score TCR-TCR, TCR-HLA and TCR-CMV co-occurrence, with a repertoire-size bias correction applied to TCR pairs. To estimate false discovery rates, a later analysis permuted the HLA or CMV assignments 20 times. A later analysis grouped co-occurring TCRs with DBSCAN, adding TCRdist sequence similarity when clustering within HLA-allele-positive subsets. Repertoires with fewer than 30,000 or more than 120,000 public chains, plus five repertoires with anomalous nucleotide sharing, were excluded from co-occurrence clustering. TCRdb holds this immuneACCESS table with in-frame rearrangements only. Some clones are missing; in checked studies, unresolved V genes explain under half, and the rest has no known cause. The DNA gave D and trimming, while V, J and clone size come from that table. Here the sample has about 70,000 clones; around 70% occur a single time. About an eighth of the sample goes to the ten largest clones.

This TCR derives from a human donor in good health. The sequenced sample consisted of PBMCs. The rearranged chain carries TRBV4-2 and TRBJ1-1; the junction holds 11 bases that match TRBD1. The CDR3 reads CASSQGPGQGELSEAFF. The nucleotide sequence reads TGTGCCAGCAGCCAAGGTCCGGGACAGGGGGAGCTGAGTGAAGCTTTCTTT.